The entry below describes one TCR beta chain. Antigen unknown. This CDR3 is 14 amino acids long. V dropped 4 bases and J dropped 1 base, with 9 bases sitting between them. From germline, CDR1 is LNHDA and CDR2 SQIVND (reference sequence). This sample was taken from a study of OX40 agonist ivuxolimab in advanced cancers. Study-wide results and limits: Circulating CD4+ and CD8+ T cells showed clonal expansion by week 6 at 0.1 to 3.0 mg/kg. Nonresponders included some who also had low normalized T-cell clonal expansion.

Method: immunoSEQ multiplex PCR; TCRdb's copy keeps in-frame clones and lacks some. The repertoire holds tens of thousands of clones, roughly 94% seen once, with over 8.5% in the top ten. This TCR was sampled from an adult with an advanced solid tumor such as melanoma, head and neck, liver or kidney cancer. J is TRBJ2-3 and V is TRBV19; D remains ambiguous. This specimen consisted of CD4+ or CD8+ T cells sorted from blood, obtained in a trial of the OX40 agonist ivuxolimab. Written as DNA, the CDR3 is TGTGCCAGTAGTAGTAGCCTGCGCACAGATACGCAGTATTTT. It translates to CASSSSLRTDTQYF.